A selection of T cell receptor beta chains follows, all from one sample in a study of cytomegalovirus exposure and HLA in healthy donors. The repertoire was sequenced with immunoSEQ multiplex PCR; TCRdb's copy has only in-frame clones and lacks some. The sample lists fewer than 200,000 clones; less than 75% were seen once. The sequenced sample consisted of PBMCs. These receptors were obtained from a girl aged 5-17 years in good health and CMV-seronegative. Both conserved end residues are part of each CDR3. A D gene is named only where the DNA matches it firmly. A row's size may be missing; if present it is once, few, many or a size class.

DNA: TGTGCCTGGAGCTCGGGGGGGGACAGAAGGCAGTACTTC
CDR3: CAWSSGGDRRQYF
size: -
D: -
V: TRBV30
J: TRBJ2-5

DNA: TGTGCCAGCAGCGTAGAGGGGGGGGTTGAAGCTTTCTTT
CDR3: CASSVEGGVEAFF
size: -
D: -
V: TRBV9
J: TRBJ1-1

DNA: TGCAGCGTTGATCGGAACACTGAAGCTTTCTTT
CDR3: CSVDRNTEAFF
size: few
D: -
V: TRBV29-1
J: TRBJ1-1

DNA: TGCACCAGCAGCGAAGACAGGGTTGTCTATGGCTACACCTTC
CDR3: CTSSEDRVVYGYTF
size: -
D: -
V: TRBV1
J: TRBJ1-2

DNA: TGCAGCGTTGGAACAAACGAAAAACTGTTTTTT
CDR3: CSVGTNEKLFF
size: -
D: -
V: TRBV29-1
J: TRBJ1-4

DNA: TGTGCCAGCAGTGAAGCGTTGGACAGGGGGGTTAATCAGCCCCAGCATTTT
CDR3: CASSEALDRGVNQPQHF
size: -
D: TRBD1
V: TRBV6-1
J: TRBJ1-5

DNA: TGTGCCAGCAGTGAAAGGGGGTCTATGAACACTGAAGCTTTCTTT
CDR3: CASSERGSMNTEAFF
size: -
D: -
V: TRBV2
J: TRBJ1-1

DNA: TGTGCCAGCAGCTTAGGACAGGCGCTTTTTTTGGGCTACACCTTC
CDR3: CASSLGQALFLGYTF
size: -
D: -
V: TRBV7-9
J: TRBJ1-2

DNA: TGTGCCAGCAGTACTAGCGGGGGGTCCCTCCGGGAGCAGTTCTTC
CDR3: CASSTSGGSLREQFF
size: many
D: TRBD2
V: TRBV25-1
J: TRBJ2-1

DNA: TGCGCCAGCAGCACAGGACAGGGTTGGAACGAGCAGTACTTC
CDR3: CASSTGQGWNEQYF
size: -
D: TRBD1
V: TRBV5-1
J: TRBJ2-7

DNA: TGTGCCAGCAGCTTATCGGGGGGAGGCAGGCCCCAGTACTTC
CDR3: CASSLSGGGRPQYF
size: -
D: TRBD2
V: TRBV7-8
J: TRBJ2-5

DNA: TGTGCCAGCAGCGAATTAACTAGCGGGGGCACCCAGTACTTC
CDR3: CASSELTSGGTQYF
size: -
D: TRBD2
V: TRBV7-8
J: TRBJ2-5

DNA: TGCAGCGGTCAGGGGTTGAACACTGAAGCTTTCTTT
CDR3: CSGQGLNTEAFF
size: -
D: -
V: TRBV29-1
J: TRBJ1-1

DNA: TGTGCCAGCTCCCAACCTCCCTCGAGCTCCTACAATGAGCAGTTCTTC
CDR3: CASSQPPSSSYNEQFF
size: -
D: -
V: TRBV18
J: TRBJ2-1

DNA: TGTGCCAGCAGCGGAAAAGTGAGCTCTGGAAACACCATATATTTT
CDR3: CASSGKVSSGNTIYF
size: -
D: -
V: TRBV9
J: TRBJ1-3

DNA: TGTGCCAGCAGCCTCCAGCTGAGGGAGGTCTATGAGCAGTTCTTC
CDR3: CASSLQLREVYEQFF
size: -
D: -
V: TRBV13
J: TRBJ2-1

DNA: TGTGCCAGCAGCGTAGACTGGAGGGGAGGAACTGAAGCTTTCTTT
CDR3: CASSVDWRGGTEAFF
size: -
D: -
V: TRBV9
J: TRBJ1-1

DNA: TGTGCCAGTAGTAGGGGCAGTCTTAATGAAAAACTGTTTTTT
CDR3: CASSRGSLNEKLFF
size: few
D: -
V: TRBV19
J: TRBJ1-4

DNA: TGTGCCAGCAGCTCACTAGCGGGGGGAAATGAGCAGTTCTTC
CDR3: CASSSLAGGNEQFF
size: few
D: TRBD2
V: TRBV13
J: TRBJ2-1

DNA: TGCAGCGTTGAATCGGTTGCTGGGAACACTGAAGCTTTCTTT
CDR3: CSVESVAGNTEAFF
size: once
D: -
V: TRBV29-1
J: TRBJ1-1

DNA: TGTGCCATCAGTGAGTTTCGGGAGGCGCAGTACTTC
CDR3: CAISEFREAQYF
size: -
D: TRBD2
V: TRBV10-3
J: TRBJ2-7

DNA: TGTGCCAGCAGAACGGAGGCAGATACGCAGTATTTT
CDR3: CASRTEADTQYF
size: once
D: -
V: TRBV2
J: TRBJ2-3

DNA: TGTGCCAGCAGCGGACAATTGGAGACCCAGTACTTC
CDR3: CASSGQLETQYF
size: -
D: -
V: TRBV7-9
J: TRBJ2-5

DNA: TGTGCCAGCCCTCAGGCTAGCGGGAAAGCGACCCAGTACTTC
CDR3: CASPQASGKATQYF
size: -
D: TRBD2
V: TRBV27
J: TRBJ2-5

DNA: TGTGCCAGCAGCTCCACCGCACAGGGAGTTGGCTACACCTTC
CDR3: CASSSTAQGVGYTF
size: -
D: -
V: TRBV7-6
J: TRBJ1-2

DNA: TGTGCCAGCAGGAAAGACGGGAGGTTAGGGGAGCTGTTTTTT
CDR3: CASRKDGRLGELFF
size: -
D: TRBD2
V: TRBV11-2
J: TRBJ2-2

DNA: TGTGCCAGCAGTTACGTCCAGGGGGTGGGCACAGATACGCAGTATTTT
CDR3: CASSYVQGVGTDTQYF
size: -
D: TRBD1
V: TRBV6-6
J: TRBJ2-3

DNA: TGTGCCAGCAGCCCCACAGGAAACACTGAAGCTTTCTTT
CDR3: CASSPTGNTEAFF
size: once
D: -
V: TRBV5-4
J: TRBJ1-1

DNA: TGTGCCAGCAGCGGGGACAGGACAGGTGGGCAAGAGACCCAGTACTTC
CDR3: CASSGDRTGGQETQYF
size: -
D: TRBD1
V: TRBV5-4
J: TRBJ2-5

DNA: TGTGCCAGCAGTGAAGTTGGGGGGGGCGGATTTCAGCCCCAGCATTTT
CDR3: CASSEVGGGGFQPQHF
size: -
D: -
V: TRBV6-1
J: TRBJ1-5

DNA: TGTGCCAGCAGCCCCGGGACTAACAATGAGCAGTTCTTC
CDR3: CASSPGTNNEQFF
size: -
D: TRBD2
V: TRBV27
J: TRBJ2-1